A single sample gave rise to the 4 T cell receptor beta chains below, sequenced in a study of blood T cells in healthy people across ages. The second PCR ran roughly 6 to 11 cycles with a sample-barcoded 5' primer and J-beta primers. TCRdb recomputed calls from the 5' RACE reads with MiXCR, one row per CDR3 protein. This repertoire shows about 640,000 distinct CDR3 sequences, approximately 59% found once; its top ten account for about two fifths. Input material: blood. Receptors were obtained from a man aged 60 to 69 in good health.

The V call is TRBV12-5, the J call TRBJ1-2; possible D gene TRBD1, 5 bases. CDR3 size: 12 residues. V lost 2 bases, J lost 5 bases, and 6 bases lay in between. Germline V gene lookup returns CDR1 LGHNT and CDR2 FRNRAP. CDR3 in amino acids: CASGLWGYGYTF. The CDR3 DNA reads TGTGCTAGTGGTTTGTGGGGGTATGGCTACACCTTC.

The rearrangement joins TRBV6-6 to TRBJ2-1, with 9 positions matching TRBD2. J lost 4 bases, V lost 8 bases, and 9 bases had no gene match. Per germline, CDR1 MNHNY and CDR2 SVGAGI (reference sequence). The CDR3 sequence is 15 residues long. The CDR3 loop reads CASGTPSGAYNEQFF. CDR3 DNA: TGTGCCAGCGGGACCCCTAGCGGGGCTTACAATGAGCAGTTCTTC.

The chain is built from TRBV7-2 and TRBJ2-3; 11 nucleotides agree with TRBD2. Germline V lookup: CDR1 SGHTA, CDR2 FQGNSA. The CDR3 consists of 16 residues. Trimming cost V 2 bases and J 4 bases; bases outside gene matches: 5. The CDR3 nucleotides read TGTGCCAGCAGCTTATTTTCTAGCGGGGGGTCAGATACGCAGTATTTT. It codes for CASSLFSSGGSDTQYF.

The chain carries TRBV5-1 and TRBJ2-1; 7 nucleotides match TRBD1. This CDR3 spans 14 amino acids. V dropped 1 base and J dropped 7; count of bases not matched to a gene: 5. From germline, CDR1 is SGHRS and CDR2 YFSETQ. The DNA of the CDR3 is TGCGCCAGCAGCTTGACAGGGGCGGAAAATGAGCAGTTCTTC. This translates into CASSLTGAENEQFF.